This is a list of T cell receptor beta chains from one sample in a study of T cell responses to AZD1222 COVID-19 vaccine. This table comes from immunoSEQ multiplex PCR, and its TCRdb copy is limited to in-frame clones, with some not included. Of fewer than 110,000 clones in the sample, about 90% were seen once. The sequencing here drew on peripheral blood, taken on day 0 of AZD1222 vaccination. The origin of the receptors is an adult in good health. The CDR3 runs from the conserved cysteine through the conserved F or W. A D gene is named only where the DNA matches it firmly. Size tells how often a clone was seen (once, few, many) or the class of an expanded clone, and some rows leave it out.

>TRBJ2-3|NA|NA|TRBV6-5
CASSYTLHTDTQYF
TGTGCCAGCAGTTACACACTACACACAGATACGCAGTATTTT
>TRBJ1-1|NA|NA|TRBV7-8
CASSLKGLTEAFF
TGTGCCAGCAGCTTAAAGGGATTAACTGAAGCTTTCTTT
>TRBJ1-2|TRBD1|NA|TRBV3-1/TRBV3-2
CASSQTGDGYTF
TGTGCCAGCAGCCAAACAGGGGATGGCTACACCTTC
>TRBJ2-7|NA|once|TRBV24-1
CATSDGSTMQYF
TGTGCCACCAGTGATGGCTCTACGATGCAGTACTTC
>TRBJ2-7|TRBD1|NA|TRBV29-1
CSVAGTGALDEQYF
TGCAGCGTGGCCGGGACAGGAGCATTGGACGAGCAGTACTTC
>TRBJ1-1|NA|NA|TRBV18
CASSPWADGYTEAFF
TGTGCCAGCTCACCATGGGCGGACGGGTACACTGAAGCTTTCTTT
>TRBJ1-5|NA|NA|TRBV27
CASAPISRGNQPQHF
TGTGCCAGCGCACCGATATCCCGGGGCAATCAGCCCCAGCATTTT
>TRBJ2-1|NA|few|TRBV19
CASSDPGGTYNEQFF
TGTGCCAGTTCCGACCCCGGGGGAACCTACAATGAGCAGTTCTTC
>TRBJ1-1|NA|NA|TRBV19
CASSRKGRAEAFF
TGTGCCAGTAGTAGGAAGGGGAGAGCTGAAGCTTTCTTT
>TRBJ1-5|TRBD1|NA|TRBV2
CASTTGAGQPQHF
TGTGCCAGCACCACAGGGGCGGGTCAGCCCCAGCATTTT
>TRBJ2-6|TRBD1|NA|TRBV27
CASSAGQGTTGANVLTF
TGTGCCAGCAGTGCGGGACAGGGAACGACTGGGGCCAACGTCCTGACTTTC
>TRBJ1-1|NA|NA|TRBV18
CASSPGDAGNTEAFF
TGTGCCAGCTCACCAGGGGATGCGGGGAACACTGAAGCTTTCTTT
>TRBJ1-2|NA|NA|TRBV6-1
CASSEEEVNGYTF
TGTGCCAGCAGTGAAGAAGAGGTAAATGGCTACACCTTC
>TRBJ1-3|NA|NA|TRBV9
CASSVEFGDAGNTIYF
TGTGCCAGCAGCGTAGAGTTCGGAGACGCTGGAAACACCATATATTTT
>TRBJ1-6|NA|NA|TRBV5-5
CASSLVGANSPLHF
TGTGCCAGCAGCTTGGTCGGGGCTAATTCACCCCTCCACTTT
>TRBJ1-5|NA|NA|TRBV12-3/TRBV12-4
CASSFRQGAQHF
TGTGCCAGCAGTTTTAGGCAAGGGGCCCAGCATTTT
>TRBJ1-5|TRBD1|few|TRBV10-2
CASGGTGHNQPQHF
TGCGCCAGTGGTGGGACAGGCCATAATCAGCCCCAGCATTTT
>TRBJ1-2|NA|NA|TRBV28
CASVRGFNYGYTF
TGTGCCAGCGTCAGGGGCTTTAACTATGGCTACACCTTC
>TRBJ1-1|NA|NA|TRBV12-3/TRBV12-4
CASLPLRGAEAFF
TGTGCCAGCCTCCCCCTCCGGGGGGCTGAAGCTTTCTTT
>TRBJ2-1|TRBD2|NA|TRBV2
CASSEPGGFYNEQFF
TGTGCCAGCAGTGAACCGGGGGGGTTCTACAATGAGCAGTTCTTC
>TRBJ1-2|NA|NA|TRBV11-2
CASSSGDSLGGYTF
TGTGCCAGCAGCTCAGGGGATTCGCTTGGTGGCTACACCTTC
>TRBJ2-1|NA|NA|TRBV9
CASSTRTDYNEQFF
TGTGCCAGCAGCACGCGGACAGATTACAATGAGCAGTTCTTC
>TRBJ1-2|NA|few|TRBV6-1
CASSERLDPLMFYGYTF
TGTGCCAGCAGTGAAAGGTTGGACCCCCTAATGTTCTATGGCTACACCTTC
>TRBJ2-3|TRBD2|NA|TRBV7-2
CASSLGQMLAASTDTQYF
TGTGCCAGCAGCTTAGGTCAGATGCTAGCGGCTAGCACAGATACGCAGTATTTT
>TRBJ2-5|NA|few|TRBV5-8
CASSLQGGETQYF
TGTGCCAGCAGCTTGCAAGGGGGGGAGACCCAGTACTTC
>TRBJ1-1|TRBD1|NA|TRBV6-1
CASSDAPGQMNTEAFF
TGTGCCAGCAGTGACGCCCCGGGACAGATGAACACTGAAGCTTTCTTT
>TRBJ1-1|NA|NA|TRBV27
CASSLWHRVGNTEAFF
TGTGCCAGCAGTTTATGGCACAGGGTTGGGAACACTGAAGCTTTCTTT
>TRBJ1-5|NA|NA|TRBV7-2
CASSVTGKSDQPQHF
TGTGCCAGCAGCGTAACAGGGAAATCGGATCAGCCCCAGCATTTT
>TRBJ2-1|NA|NA|TRBV20-1
CSASERGNLYLNEQFF
TGCAGTGCTAGTGAAAGGGGGAACCTCTATCTCAATGAGCAGTTCTTC
>TRBJ1-1|TRBD1|NA|TRBV4-1
CASSLTDRVGEAFF
TGCGCCAGCAGCCTAACAGACAGGGTTGGTGAAGCTTTCTTT
>TRBJ1-4|TRBD1|NA|TRBV28
CASSLPGTGGGEKLFF
TGTGCCAGCAGTTTACCGGGGACAGGGGGAGGGGAAAAACTGTTTTTT
>TRBJ2-7|TRBD2|NA|TRBV5-4
CASSSGLADSYEQYF
TGTGCCAGCAGCTCGGGACTAGCGGACTCCTACGAGCAGTACTTC
>TRBJ2-3|NA|NA|TRBV24-1
CATSDLVPDTQYF
TGTGCCACCAGTGATTTGGTGCCAGATACGCAGTATTTT